The source of this T cell receptor beta chain is a study of blood T cell repertoires in COVID-19. Overall study: The origin of the acute and convalescent COVID-19 samples was the United States, Italy and Spain.

Losses at the gene ends were 0 bases for V and 9 bases for J; bases not matched to a gene: 4. The CDR3 length is 14 residues. The germline V gene has CDR1 LGHDT and CDR2 YNNKEL (reference sequence). Source study methods: Estimation of nucleated cell counts relied on the amplification of reference gene primers. The data were produced by immunoSEQ multiplex PCR, yet TCRdb's version contains in-frame clones alone and is incomplete. V, J and clone size reflect that table, while D and trimming were determined from the DNA. The table has tens of thousands of clones, 70% to 80% seen once. Material for sequencing was peripheral blood. V usage is TRBV3-1 (or the pseudogene TRBV3-2) and J usage is TRBJ2-1, with 8 positions matching TRBD2. This TCR was recovered from a human donor in a cohort sampled during active COVID-19. The CDR3 loop is CASSQDWTSFEQFF. As DNA, the CDR3 is TGTGCCAGCAGCCAAGATTGGACTAGCTTTGAGCAGTTCTTC.